These 14 T cell receptor beta chains came from one sample sequenced in a study of T cell responses to AZD1222 COVID-19 vaccine. TCRdb's table, derived via immunoSEQ multiplex PCR, lists solely in-frame clones and lacks some. Of about 86,000 clones in the sample, about nine tenths are singletons; the top ten hold about 7%. The input for sequencing was peripheral blood, taken 28 days after the second AZD1222 dose. Receptors were obtained from an adult who received the AZD1222 COVID-19 vaccine.

The V gene is TRBV27, the J gene TRBJ1-1, with D possibly TRBD1 on 5 matching bases. Germline loops: CDR1 MNHEY, CDR2 SMNVEV (reference sequence). This CDR3 contains 14 residues. The V end lost 5 bases, the J end lost 0 bases, and 10 bases lay between the germline ends. CDR3: CASSQKGVNTEAFF. The DNA for the CDR3 is TGTGCCAGCAGTCAGAAAGGGGTGAACACTGAAGCTTTCTTT.

The J gene is TRBJ1-3, the V gene TRBV18; D uncertain. From germline, CDR1 is KGHSH and CDR2 LQKENI. Trimming left V 5 bases short and J 4 bases short, with 9 bases between. This CDR3 region has 13 residues. The CDR3 protein is CASSEDGGNTIYF. In DNA form, the CDR3 reads TGTGCCAGCTCAGAGGACGGAGGAAACACCATATATTTT.

The chain recombines TRBV24-1 with TRBJ2-3, with TRBD2 matching 10 bases. From germline, CDR1 is KGHDR and CDR2 SFDVKD. This CDR3 region has 17 residues. Trimming at V came to 9 bases and at J to 0 bases, leaving 11 bases not matched to a gene. The CDR3 sequence is CATSRGAGGLSTDTQYF. As DNA, the CDR3 is TGTGCCACCTCCCGGGGAGCGGGAGGGCTAAGCACAGATACGCAGTATTTT.

The sample holds a few counts of this clone. CDR3 in amino acids: CASSLGAGTGGVSEAFF. DNA of the CDR3: TGTGCCAGCAGCTTAGGGGCAGGGACAGGGGGAGTTTCTGAAGCTTTCTTT. This chain joins TRBV7-2 and TRBJ1-1, with 11 positions matching TRBD1. The CDR3 sequence is 17 residues long. In germline, CDR1 is SGHTA, CDR2 FQGNSA. After removal of 1 base from V and 6 bases from J, the junction contained 10 bases not matched to a gene.

The rearrangement joins TRBV30 to TRBJ2-2, with 7 bases aligning to TRBD2. CDR3 size: 14 residues. V was pared by 5 bases and J by 3 bases, with 6 bases of the junction left unmatched. Germline V gene lookup returns CDR1 GTSNPN and CDR2 SVGIG (reference sequence). The CDR3 here is CAWLVGGYTGELFF. Written as DNA, the CDR3 is TGTGCCTGGCTGGTGGGAGGGTACACCGGGGAGCTGTTTTTT.

V gene TRBV11-2 combines with J gene TRBJ2-3; D perhaps matches TRBD2 (5 bases). This CDR3 comprises 16 residues. Trimming removed 3 bases from V and 2 bases from J, with 15 bases in between. CDR1 is SGHAT and CDR2 is FQNNGV in the germline V gene. DNA of the CDR3: TGTGCCAGCAGCTTCGGGTCCATCGGGGACACAGATACGCAGTATTTT. It yields the protein CASSFGSIGDTDTQYF.

The chain is built from TRBV6-5 and TRBJ1-6, with a tentative D call TRBD1 (5 bases). The CDR3 sequence is 13 residues long. The ends were cut back, 8 bases at V and 7 bases at J, with 12 bases in the middle. Germline lookup yields CDR1 MNHEY and CDR2 SVGAGI. CDR3 region: CASGETENSPLHF. In nucleotides, the CDR3 is TGTGCCAGCGGGGAGACAGAGAATTCACCCCTCCACTTT.

The J gene is TRBJ2-2, the V gene TRBV15; no firm D call. Trimming took 0 bases from V and 6 from J, leaving 14 bases between them. The CDR3 extends over 16 amino acids. Germline CDR1 reads LNHNV; CDR2 reads YYDKDF (reference sequence). The CDR3 DNA follows: TGTGCCACCAGCAGAGAACTTCTTGGGGTCCCCGGGGAGCTGTTTTTT. Its protein product is CATSRELLGVPGELFF.

CDR3 loop: CAWCRQPCTEAFF. The CDR3 DNA reads as TGTGCCTGGTGCAGGCAGCCCTGCACTGAAGCTTTCTTT. The V call is TRBV30, the J call TRBJ1-1; unclear D gene. Germline CDR1 GTSNPN, CDR2 SVGIG (reference sequence). The CDR3 runs to 13 residues. Trimming cost V 5 bases and J 4 bases, with 14 bases left between them.

The chain has TRBV7-2 and TRBJ2-5; 8 positions match TRBD1. The CDR3 extends over 16 amino acids. The germline CDR1 and CDR2 sequences are SGHTA and FQGNSA. Germline trimming cut 2 bases from V and 5 bases from J; bases unmatched to any gene: 10. The CDR3 spells CASSLSLRTGRETQYF. In DNA form, the CDR3 reads TGTGCCAGCAGCTTAAGTCTTCGGACAGGGCGGGAGACCCAGTACTTC.

This chain uses TRBV6-1 with TRBJ1-1; D unresolved. This CDR3 is 14 amino acids long. Germline V lookup: CDR1 MNHNS, CDR2 SASEGT. Between the trimmed V and J ends, which lost 0 bases and 4 bases, there was a span of 9 bases. Written as DNA, the CDR3 is TGTGCCAGCAGTGAAGCTCAAGAGGGCACTGAAGCTTTCTTT. It is translated as CASSEAQEGTEAFF.

V usage is TRBV7-3 and J usage is TRBJ2-1; 8 bases align to TRBD2. Losses at the gene ends were 3 bases for V and 8 bases for J; bases not matched to a gene: 9. CDR1 is SGHTA, CDR2 FQGTGA, per germline. This CDR3 is 15 amino acids long. The CDR3 bases are TGTGCCAGCAGCTTCGGGAGGGCCGCGATCCATGAGCAGTTCTTC. It yields the protein CASSFGRAAIHEQFF.

The chain joins TRBV4-2 to TRBJ2-2; D is uncertain. Per the germline V gene, CDR1 is LGHNA and CDR2 is YNFKEQ. This CDR3 spans 16 amino acids. V was pared by 0 bases and J by 5 bases, with 13 bases between. DNA for the CDR3: TGTGCCAGCAGCCAAGATGACGTCACACCGACCGGGGAGCTGTTTTTT. Translated, it gives CASSQDDVTPTGELFF.

This chain joins TRBV7-9 and TRBJ2-7; D is possibly TRBD2 (6 bases). Looked up from germline, CDR1 is SEHNR and CDR2 is FQNEAQ (reference sequence). V shed 0 bases and J shed 1 base, with 7 bases lying between them. This CDR3 has 14 residues. CDR3 bases: TGTGCCAGCAGCTTAGCAGGGAGGTCCTACGAGCAGTACTTC. It yields the protein CASSLAGRSYEQYF.